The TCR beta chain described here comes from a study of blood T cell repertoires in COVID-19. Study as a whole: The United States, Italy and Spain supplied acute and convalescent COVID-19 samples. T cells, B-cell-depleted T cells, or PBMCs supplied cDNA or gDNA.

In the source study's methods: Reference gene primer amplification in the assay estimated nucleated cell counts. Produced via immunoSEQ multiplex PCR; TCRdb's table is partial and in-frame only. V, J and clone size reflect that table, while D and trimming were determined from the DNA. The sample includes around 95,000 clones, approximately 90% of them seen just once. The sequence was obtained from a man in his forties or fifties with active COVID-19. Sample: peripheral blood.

CDR3 sequence: CSAPRNQPQHF. The CDR3 nucleotides are TGCAGTGCTCCTAGAAATCAGCCCCAGCATTTT. This chain uses TRBV20-1 with TRBJ1-5; D not resolved. The CDR3 is 11 residues long. V was pared by 5 bases and J by 4 bases, with 6 bases between. CDR1 is DFQATT, CDR2 SNEGSKA, per germline (reference sequence).